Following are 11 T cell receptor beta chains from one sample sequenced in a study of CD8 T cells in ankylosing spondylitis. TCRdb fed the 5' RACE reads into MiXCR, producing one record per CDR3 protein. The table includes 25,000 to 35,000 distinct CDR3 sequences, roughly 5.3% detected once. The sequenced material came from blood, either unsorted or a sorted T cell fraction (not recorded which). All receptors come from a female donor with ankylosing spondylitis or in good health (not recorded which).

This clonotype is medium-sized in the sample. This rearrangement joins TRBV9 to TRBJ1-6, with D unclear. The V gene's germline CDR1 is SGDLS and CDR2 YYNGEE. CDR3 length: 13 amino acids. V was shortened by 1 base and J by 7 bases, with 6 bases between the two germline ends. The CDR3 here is CASSVLVNSPLHF. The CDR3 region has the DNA TGTGCCAGCAGCGTACTAGTGAATTCACCCCTCCACTTT.

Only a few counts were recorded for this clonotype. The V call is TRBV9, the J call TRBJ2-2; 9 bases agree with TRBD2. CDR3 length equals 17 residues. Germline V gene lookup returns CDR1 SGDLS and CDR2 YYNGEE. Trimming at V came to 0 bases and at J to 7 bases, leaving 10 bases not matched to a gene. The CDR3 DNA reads TGTGCCAGCAGCGTAGGTCTAGCGGGGCTGAACGGCGGGGAGCTGTTTTTT. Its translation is CASSVGLAGLNGGELFF.

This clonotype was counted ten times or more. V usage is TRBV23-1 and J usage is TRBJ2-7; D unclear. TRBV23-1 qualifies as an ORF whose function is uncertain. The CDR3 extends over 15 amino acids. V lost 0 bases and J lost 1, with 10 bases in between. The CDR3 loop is CASSQSMAASYEQYF. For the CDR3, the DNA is TGCGCCAGCAGTCAATCGATGGCCGCTTCCTACGAGCAGTACTTC.

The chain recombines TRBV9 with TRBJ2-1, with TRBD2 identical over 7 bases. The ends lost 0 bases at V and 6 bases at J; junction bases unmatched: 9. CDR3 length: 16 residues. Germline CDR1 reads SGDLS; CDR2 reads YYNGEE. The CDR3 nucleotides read TGTGCCAGCAGCGTAGATGGGGCTAGCGGAGGCAATGAGCAGTTCTTC. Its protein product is CASSVDGASGGNEQFF.

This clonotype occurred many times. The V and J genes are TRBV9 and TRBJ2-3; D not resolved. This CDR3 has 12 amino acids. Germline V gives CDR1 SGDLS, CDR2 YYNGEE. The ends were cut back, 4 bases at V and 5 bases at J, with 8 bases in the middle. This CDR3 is CASSTQRDTQYF. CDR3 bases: TGTGCCAGCAGCACCCAGCGAGATACGCAGTATTTT.

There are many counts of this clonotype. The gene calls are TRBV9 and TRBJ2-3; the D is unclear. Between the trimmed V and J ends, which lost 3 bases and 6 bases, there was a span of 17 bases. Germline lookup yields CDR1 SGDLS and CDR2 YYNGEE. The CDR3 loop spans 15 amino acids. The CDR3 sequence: CASSARAPPGDTQYF. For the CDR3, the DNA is TGTGCCAGCAGCGCCCGGGCCCCACCCGGTGATACGCAGTATTTT.

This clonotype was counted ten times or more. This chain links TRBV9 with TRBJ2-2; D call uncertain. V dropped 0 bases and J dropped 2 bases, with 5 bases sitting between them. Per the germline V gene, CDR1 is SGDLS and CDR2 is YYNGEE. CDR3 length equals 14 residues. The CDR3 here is CASSVVGNTGELFF. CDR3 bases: TGTGCCAGCAGCGTAGTGGGTAACACCGGGGAGCTGTTTTTT.

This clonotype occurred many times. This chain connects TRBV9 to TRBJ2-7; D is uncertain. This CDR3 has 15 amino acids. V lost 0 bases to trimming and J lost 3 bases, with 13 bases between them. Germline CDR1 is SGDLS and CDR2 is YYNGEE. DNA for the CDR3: TGTGCCAGCAGCGTAGGAATTAGCACAAACTACGAGCAGTACTTC. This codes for CASSVGISTNYEQYF. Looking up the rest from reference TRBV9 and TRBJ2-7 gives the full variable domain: DSGVTQTPKHLITATGQRVTLRCSPRSGDLSVYWYQQSLDQGLQFLIQYYNGEERAKGNILERFSAQQFPDLHSELNLSSLELGDSALYFCASSVGISTNYEQYFGPGTRLTVT.

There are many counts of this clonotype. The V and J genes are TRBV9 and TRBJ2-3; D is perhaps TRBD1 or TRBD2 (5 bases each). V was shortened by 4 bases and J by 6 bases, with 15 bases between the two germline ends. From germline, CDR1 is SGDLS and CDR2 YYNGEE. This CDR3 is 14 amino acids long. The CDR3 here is CASSPGPYLDTQYF. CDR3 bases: TGTGCCAGCAGCCCGGGGCCATATTTGGATACGCAGTATTTT.

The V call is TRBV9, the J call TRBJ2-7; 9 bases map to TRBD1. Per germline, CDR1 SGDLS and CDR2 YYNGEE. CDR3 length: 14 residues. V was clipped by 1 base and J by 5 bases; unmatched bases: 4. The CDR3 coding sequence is TGTGCCAGCAGCGTATACACAGGGGGCAACGAGCAGTACTTC. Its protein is CASSVYTGGNEQYF.

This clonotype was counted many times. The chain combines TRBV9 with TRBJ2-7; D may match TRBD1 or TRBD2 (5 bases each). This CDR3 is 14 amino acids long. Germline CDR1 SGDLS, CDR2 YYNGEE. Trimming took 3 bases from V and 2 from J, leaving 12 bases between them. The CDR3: CASSAPRGAYEQYF. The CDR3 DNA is TGTGCCAGCAGCGCCCCCCGAGGGGCCTACGAGCAGTACTTC.